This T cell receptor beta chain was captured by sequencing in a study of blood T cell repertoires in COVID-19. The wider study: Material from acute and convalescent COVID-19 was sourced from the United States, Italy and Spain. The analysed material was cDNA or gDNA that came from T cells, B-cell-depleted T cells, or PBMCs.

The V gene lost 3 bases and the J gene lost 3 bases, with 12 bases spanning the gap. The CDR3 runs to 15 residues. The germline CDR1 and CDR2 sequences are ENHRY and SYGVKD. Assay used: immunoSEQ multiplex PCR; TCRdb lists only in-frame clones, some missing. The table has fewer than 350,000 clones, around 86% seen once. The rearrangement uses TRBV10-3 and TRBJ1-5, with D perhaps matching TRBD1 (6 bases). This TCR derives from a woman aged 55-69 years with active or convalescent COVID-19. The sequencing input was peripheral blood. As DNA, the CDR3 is TGTGCCATCAGTGAACAGGGAAGGACCAATCAGCCCCAGCATTTT. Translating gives CAISEQGRTNQPQHF.